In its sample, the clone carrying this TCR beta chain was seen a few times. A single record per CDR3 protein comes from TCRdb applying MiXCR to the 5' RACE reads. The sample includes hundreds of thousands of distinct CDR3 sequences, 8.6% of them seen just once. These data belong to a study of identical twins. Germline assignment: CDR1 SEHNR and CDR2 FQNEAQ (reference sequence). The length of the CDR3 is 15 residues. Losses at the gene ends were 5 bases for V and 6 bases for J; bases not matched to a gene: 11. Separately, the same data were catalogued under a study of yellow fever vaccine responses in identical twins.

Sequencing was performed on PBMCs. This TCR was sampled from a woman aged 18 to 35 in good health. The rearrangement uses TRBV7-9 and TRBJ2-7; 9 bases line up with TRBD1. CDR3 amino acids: CASSHPGQGISEQYF. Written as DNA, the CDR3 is TGTGCCAGCAGCCACCCGGGACAGGGTATAAGCGAGCAGTACTTC.